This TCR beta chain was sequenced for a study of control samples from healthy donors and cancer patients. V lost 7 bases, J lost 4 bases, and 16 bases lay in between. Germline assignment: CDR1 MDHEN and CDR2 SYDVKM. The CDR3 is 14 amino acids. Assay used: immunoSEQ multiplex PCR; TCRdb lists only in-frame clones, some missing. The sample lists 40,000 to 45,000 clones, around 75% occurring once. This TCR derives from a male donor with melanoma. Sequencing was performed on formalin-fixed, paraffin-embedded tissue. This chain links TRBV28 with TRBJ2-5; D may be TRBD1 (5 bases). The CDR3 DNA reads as TGTGCCAGCATGATTTTGGGGCAAATAGAGACCCAGTACTTC. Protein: CASMILGQIETQYF.